Given below is one T cell receptor beta chain in context. Its antigen has not been determined. Base qualities were left out, and no much larger clone turns up one base away. The data belong to a study of blood T cell repertoires in COVID-19 (TCRdb year 2020). Concerning the study at large: Samples from collaborators originated in the United States, Italy and Spain and spanned both the acute and convalescent phases of COVID-19. The material from the prospective study consisted of cDNA or gDNA derived from T cells, B-cell-depleted T cells, or PBMCs. The dataset comprised deeply sampled blood TCRbeta repertoires from subjects exposed to, actively infected with, or recovered from COVID-19. The repertoires were made available in a free public database intended to serve as a resource for research on the immune response to SARS-CoV-2. Samples were obtained from the ongoing ImmuneRACE study (first 160 participants) and from 1,254 subjects provided by 6 global collaborators. Sample metadata almost always included a de-identified subject ID, COVID-19 status, age in years and sex. Where available, HLA class I and class II types were obtained from metadata supplied by the sample provider rather than from assay-based typing. Study-wide conclusions, independent of this receptor: Clinical and demographic metadata were provided uncurated, with the amount varying by source and participant.

In the prospective study, participants were roughly 18 to 95 years old, resided in about two dozen geographic areas of the United States, and were enrolled through a virtual design. Cohort assignment in the prospective study relied on participant-reported clinical history from a screening survey and a study questionnaire. ImmuneRACE Cohort 3 recovered participants were defined by two consecutive negative NP/OP PCR tests, healthcare professional clearance, or symptom resolution. Mobile phlebotomists in the prospective study collected whole blood, serum and a nasopharyngeal or oropharyngeal swab from every participant. Prospective study participants could optionally give additional blood draws and questionnaires over an approximately 2-month period. Before DNA extraction, blood samples from the prospective study were shipped at room temperature or frozen. From cysteine to phenylalanine, the CDR3 is 14 amino acids long. Only the CDR3 region is kept as DNA, spanning 42 bases read in frame from base 1. Trimmed from V: 6 bases; trimmed from J: 3 bases; junction bases lacking a gene match: 3. The germline V gene encodes CDR1 SEHNR and CDR2 FQNEAQ (reference sequence).

TCRbeta CDR3 regions were amplified from genomic DNA using the immunoSEQ Assay, a bias-controlled multiplex PCR. Concerning the study's data processing: Within the assay, amplification of reference gene primers was used to estimate how many nucleated cells each sample contained. Sequence reads were collapsed and filtered to measure the absolute abundance of every unique TCRbeta CDR3 rearrangement. For each sample, productive Simpson clonality was calculated as the square root of Simpson's diversity index across productive rearrangements. TCRdb obtained this table from immuneACCESS and retained in-frame rearrangements with V and J assigned. These tables miss some clones; where compared with another copy, unresolved V genes account for less than half of the shortfall, and the remainder is unexplained. V, J and clone size derive from that table, while D and trimming were established from the DNA sequence. Here the sample has around 300,000 clones; 75% to 90% occur a single time. The ten biggest clones cover roughly 2.3% of the sample.

The sample was PBMCs or T cells enriched from blood (not recorded which). The source is a woman aged 18-29 years who had recovered from COVID-19. Recombination linked TRBV7-9 to TRBJ1-4; a stretch of 8 junction bases matches TRBD1. At the DNA level, the sequence is TGTGCCAGCAGTTGGACAGGGTCTAATGAAAAACTGTTTTTT. Translated, this is CASSWTGSNEKLFF.